This T cell receptor beta chain appears in the sequencing data of a study of cytomegalovirus exposure and HLA in healthy donors. This CDR3 region has 13 residues. The germline CDR1 and CDR2 sequences are SEHNR and FQNEAQ (reference sequence). Primers for the PCR totalled 60 Vbeta and 13 Jbeta. Measured with immunoSEQ multiplex PCR; TCRdb has only the in-frame clones, and not every one. Counted here are roughly 130,000 clones, around 90% occurring once; the ten biggest clones make up 0.4% to 0.55%. Sequencing input: PBMCs. The TCR was taken from a woman between 40 and 55 years old in good health and CMV-seronegative. V usage is TRBV7-9 and J usage is TRBJ2-1; tentatively, D is TRBD2 (6 bases). CDR3 residues: CSDSAGSYNEQFF. DNA for the CDR3: TGTTCCGACTCAGCGGGTTCCTACAATGAGCAGTTCTTC.